Listed here are 7 T cell receptor beta chains from one sample, sequenced in a study of radiation and T cells in renal cell carcinoma. The assay was immunoSEQ multiplex PCR, and TCRdb's table has in-frame clones only and misses some. Here the sample spans some 120,000 clones, 65% to 85% being singletons. As for time point: blood 2 weeks post-SBRT. Treatment defined: 15 Gy SBRT to primary tumor, nephrectomy 4 weeks later. The specimen was blood, collected from a patient whose treatment included radiotherapy and nephrectomy. The receptors were sampled from a middle-aged man with renal cell carcinoma.

This sequence joins TRBV19 and TRBJ1-1, with 8 bases identical to TRBD1. CDR1 is LNHDA and CDR2 is SQIVND in the germline V gene (reference sequence). This CDR3 is built from 13 residues. Germline trimming cut 5 bases from V and 8 bases from J; bases unmatched to any gene: 7. CDR3 sequence: CASSGDRRKEAFF. Written as DNA, the CDR3 is TGTGCCAGTAGTGGGGACAGGAGGAAGGAAGCTTTCTTT.

CDR3 coding DNA: TGCGCCAGCAGCCAGGAGACAGGGGCGTTCTATGGCTACACCTTC. It specifies CASSQETGAFYGYTF. This chain uses TRBV4-1 with TRBJ1-2, with TRBD1 identical over 8 bases. The J segment lost 4 bases and the V segment lost 3 bases, leaving 7 bases of the junction unmatched. The CDR3 is made up of 15 amino acids. Per the germline V gene, CDR1 is MGHRA and CDR2 is YSYEKL.

This clone has just a few counts. The V call is TRBV6-1, the J call TRBJ1-1; D uncertain. The germline CDR1 and CDR2 sequences are MNHNS and SASEGT. This CDR3 has 14 residues. Trimming stripped 6 bases from V and 5 bases from J, with 16 bases between. Here the CDR3 reads CASRSGGVRTEAFF. For the CDR3, the DNA is TGTGCCAGCAGGTCGGGTGGGGTGAGAACTGAAGCTTTCTTT.

This clone was picked up one time. The DNA of the CDR3 is TGTGCCAGCAGTTACTCCGGGACAGGGGTTGCACAGCCCCAGCATTTT. As protein: CASSYSGTGVAQPQHF. The chain has TRBV6-5 and TRBJ1-5, with 10 bases identical to TRBD1. Germline V gives CDR1 MNHEY, CDR2 SVGAGI. There are 16 residues in the CDR3. Trimming at V came to 0 bases and at J to 7 bases, leaving 6 bases not matched to a gene.

This clone appeared a single time. The genes are TRBV2 and TRBJ2-5; D ambiguous. Germline values: CDR1 SNHLY, CDR2 FYNNEI. V lost 4 bases to trimming and J lost 3 bases, with 12 bases between them. CDR3 length equals 14 residues. CDR3 amino acids: CASSALTAKETQYF. CDR3 nucleotide sequence: TGTGCCAGCAGTGCGTTGACCGCCAAAGAGACCCAGTACTTC.

V gene TRBV7-2 combines with J gene TRBJ1-3; the D is unclear. V gave up 1 base and J gave up 2 bases, with 6 bases separating them. CDR3 length equals 14 residues. The germline V gene encodes CDR1 SGHTA and CDR2 FQGNSA. CDR3 sequence: CASSLVVAGNTIYF. CDR3 sequence (DNA): TGTGCCAGCAGCTTAGTAGTGGCTGGAAACACCATATATTTT.

The gene calls are TRBV7-8 and TRBJ1-2; D possibly corresponds to TRBD1 (5 bases). This CDR3 comprises 15 residues. Trimming took off 0 bases at V and 5 bases at J, with 13 bases between the two ends. Germline V gene lookup returns CDR1 SGHVS and CDR2 FQNEAQ. Here the CDR3 reads CASSLARETDYGYTF. CDR3 bases: TGTGCCAGCAGCTTAGCCCGGGAGACAGATTATGGCTACACCTTC.